Sequencing of this TCR beta chain was carried out in a study of vaccination and CD4 T cells after COVID-19. Background on the study: Six male and four female convalescents took part, two of them Hispanic. The cells in question were stimulated using overlapping spike peptides derived from SARS-CoV-2, HCoV-NL63, HCoV-OC43 and HCoV-229E. Either a CEFX pool, an HIV-1 Nef pool, or no peptide was added to control cultures.

Germline V lookup: CDR1 LNHDA, CDR2 SQIVND (reference sequence). V dropped 3 bases and J dropped 1 base, with 13 bases sitting between them. The CDR3 runs to 16 residues. The Oncomine TCR Beta short-read assay sequenced DNA from cultured CD4+ T cells. TCRdb re-analysed the PCR reads in MiXCR, keeping a single row per CDR3 protein. The sample records 20,000 to 30,000 distinct CDR3 sequences, roughly 34% being singletons. Regarding this clonotype: Its matching antigen is unknown.

Sample time point: late sampling 161 to 241 days after vaccination in a few convalescent patients. The treatment: roughly ten-day PBMC culture with coronavirus spike peptide pools or control peptides (ViraFEST assay). Study-level points and caveats: Nearly all convalescent vaccine-specific clones, 304 of 307, recognized only SARS-CoV-2 spike.

This specimen was CD4+ T cells from blood, cultured in vitro, taken about 7 months after SARS-CoV-2 vaccination. This receptor was obtained from a human donor who had recovered from COVID-19. The genes are TRBV19 and TRBJ1-5; D is undetermined. CDR3 DNA: TGTGCCAGTAGTATTGTAGGAGGGCCGAGCAATCAGCCCCAGCATTTT. Protein: CASSIVGGPSNQPQHF. The whole variable domain, remainder taken from reference TRBV19 and TRBJ1-5, is DGGITQSPKYLFRKEGQNVTLSCEQNLNHDAMYWYRQDPGQGLRLIYYSQIVNDFQKGDIAEGYSVSREKKESFPLTVTSAQKNPTAFYLCASSIVGGPSNQPQHFGDGTRLSIL.